These T cell receptor beta chains were read from a single sample in a study of CD8 T cells in Susac syndrome. A single record per CDR3 protein comes from TCRdb applying MiXCR to the immunoSEQ multiplex PCR reads. This table holds around 170,000 distinct CDR3 sequences, 85% to 95% found once. Input material: CD8+ T cells from PBMCs. These receptors originate from a human donor with Susac syndrome. CDR3s include the opening cysteine and the closing phenylalanine or tryptophan. Fields, in order: V gene, J gene, clone size, D gene, CDR3 protein, CDR3 DNA. D genes are given only for firm matches. Clone size is given for some rows only: seen once, a few or many times, or a class if the clone is expanded.

V gene: TRBV24-1; J gene: TRBJ1-1; clone size: NA; D gene: NA; CDR3 protein: CATTSGKGTEAFF; CDR3 DNA: TGTGCCACCACTTCAGGGAAGGGAACTGAAGCTTTCTTT
V gene: TRBV7-8; J gene: TRBJ1-2; clone size: NA; D gene: NA; CDR3 protein: CASSLYDGTANTF; CDR3 DNA: TGTGCCAGCAGCTTATACGATGGAACGGCCAACACCTTC
V gene: TRBV12-3/TRBV12-4; J gene: TRBJ1-2; clone size: NA; D gene: NA; CDR3 protein: CASSSVGRTLDGYTF; CDR3 DNA: TGTGCCAGCAGCTCCGTTGGCCGAACCCTAGATGGCTACACCTTC
V gene: TRBV19; J gene: TRBJ1-2; clone size: once; D gene: NA; CDR3 protein: CATKPSGSANYGYTF; CDR3 DNA: TGTGCCACAAAACCATCGGGCAGCGCTAACTATGGCTACACCTTC
V gene: TRBV28; J gene: TRBJ2-5; clone size: NA; D gene: NA; CDR3 protein: CASSPYRDRETQYF; CDR3 DNA: TGTGCCAGCAGTCCTTACAGGGATCGGGAGACCCAGTACTTC
V gene: TRBV2; J gene: TRBJ2-6; clone size: once; D gene: NA; CDR3 protein: CASSEQGSGANVLTF; CDR3 DNA: TGTGCCAGCAGTGAACAGGGCTCTGGGGCCAACGTCCTGACTTTC
V gene: TRBV5-1; J gene: TRBJ1-1; clone size: NA; D gene: TRBD1; CDR3 protein: CASSFTGGWNTEAFF; CDR3 DNA: TGCGCCAGCAGCTTCACAGGGGGTTGGAACACTGAAGCTTTCTTT
V gene: TRBV11-2; J gene: TRBJ2-4; clone size: NA; D gene: NA; CDR3 protein: CASKVLSKNIQYF; CDR3 DNA: TGTGCCAGCAAAGTACTGTCCAAAAACATTCAGTACTTC
V gene: TRBV6-1; J gene: TRBJ2-7; clone size: once; D gene: TRBD1; CDR3 protein: CASIRTGKQYF; CDR3 DNA: TGTGCCAGTATCCGGACAGGGAAACAGTACTTC
V gene: TRBV7-8; J gene: TRBJ1-5; clone size: NA; D gene: TRBD1; CDR3 protein: CASSLLDRDDQPQHF; CDR3 DNA: TGTGCCAGCAGCCTACTCGACAGGGACGATCAGCCCCAGCATTTT